This T cell receptor (beta chain) was sequenced for a study of blood T cell repertoires in COVID-19. This clone was recorded a few times. The protocol was immunoSEQ multiplex PCR, while the TCRdb copy is restricted to in-frame clones and leaves out a portion. The sample lists around 310,000 clones; about nine tenths were seen once. This receptor was obtained from a woman in her fifties or sixties with acute or convalescent COVID-19. The sequenced sample was peripheral blood.

For the CDR3, the DNA is TGTGCCAGCAGTGGAGGGGGCCGGGATGAAGCTTTCTTT. Amino acid sequence: CASSGGGRDEAFF. The V and J genes are TRBV28 and TRBJ1-1; 7 nucleotides line up with TRBD1. Germline CDR1 reads MDHEN; CDR2 reads SYDVKM. The CDR3 runs 13 residues. V was clipped by 5 bases and J by 7 bases; unmatched bases: 7.